Included here is one TCR beta chain sequence, with context. There is no known antigen for this receptor. No clone much larger than this one lies a single base away; base qualities are absent. The sample originates from a study of spatial heterogeneity in lung cancer (dated by TCRdb to the late 2010s). Some background on the complete study: More beta-chain than alpha-chain transcripts were consistently detected, likely reflecting higher beta-chain transcript abundance. A strong correlation was found between TCR transcript counts in tumor regions and a T cell transcriptional module score from matched bulk RNA-seq. In the raw uncorrected reads, each unique combination of TCR and UMI appeared more than ten times on average. The study quantitatively compared TCR alpha and beta repertoires across multiple tumor regions, matched nontumor lung and blood in non-small cell lung cancer. The study linked features of the TCR repertoire to counts of nonsynonymous mutations, which were determined by whole-exome sequencing of tumor tissue. At surgery, some 200 tumor regions, 61 to 65 matched nontumor lung samples and some 54 PBMC samples were TCR-sequenced for both alpha and beta chains. Results and caveats for the whole study, not just this receptor: TCR-seq coverage of tumor T cells was estimated to be only about 7% for alpha chains and more than 11% for beta chains. Additional single-cell paired TCR alpha and beta sequencing was considered necessary to confirm, at a functional level, the hypothesis that regional TCRs recognize regional mutations. Counts of ubiquitous and regional expanded TCRs correlated with counts of ubiquitous and regional nonsynonymous mutations, respectively. A correlation was observed between the number of expanded intratumoral alpha and beta TCRs and the tumor nonsynonymous mutation count.

CDR1 MDHEN and CDR2 SYDVKM are derived from the germline V gene. The CDR3 runs 12 residues from the cysteine to the phenylalanine. Only CDR3 DNA is held: 36 bases, read in frame from base 1. Between the V and J ends, shortened by 5 bases and 8 bases respectively, the junction contains 13 bases. The library was obtained by 5' RACE. The sequencer was a NextSeq 500. In the TCR library protocol, a unique molecular identifier was attached to each TCR cDNA molecule so that PCR and sequencing errors could be corrected. Per the original workflow: TCR identification, UMI-based error correction and CDR3 extraction were performed with Decombinator tools. TCRs above a frequency of 2 per 1,000, corresponding to the top 1% of the tumor frequency distribution, were defined as expanded. Expanded tumor TCRs statistically deemed absent (corrected P<0.05) from at least one tumor region were classed as regional, and all other expanded tumor TCRs were classed as ubiquitous. Renyi diversity was computed with the R vegan package after each repertoire had been subsampled 100 times to 5,000 TCRs. To build CDR3 similarity networks, amino acid triplet string-kernel similarity was used, and CDR3s were connected when their pairwise similarity was above 0.82. The raw public reads went through TCRdb reprocessing: fastp at Q25, MiXCR clone calling, in-frame beta chains kept. Entries are consolidated by CDR3 protein sequence, retaining the most common genes and DNA. It is TCRdb's table, rather than the study itself, that gives the V and J calls and clone size. The sample profile shows roughly 9,000 distinct CDR3 sequences; more than 5% of them were found once. Together, the top ten hold over 9.5% of the sample.

The time point label, read with the paper, signifies: sample taken at primary tumor resection. Samples were obtained from 65 to 90 patients with early-stage, untreated non-small cell lung cancer from the lung TRACERx cohort. Without any cell sorting, TCR sequencing was performed on whole RNA extracted either from tumor and nontumor lung tissue or from cryopreserved PBMC samples. A patient was chosen for TCR sequencing only when enough RNA was available from at least two tumor regions. Before selection, tumor and adjacent nontumor lung specimens were reviewed by a lung pathologist. The chain was built from TRBV28 and TRBJ2-7, with TRBD2 perhaps the D gene, on 6 matching bases. This clonotype was sampled from a male donor with early-stage non-small cell lung cancer. The sample was lung tumor tissue, taken at surgery. The DNA sequence reads TGTGCCAGCAGTCAGCCGGGACTCAAGCAGTACTTC. This gives the protein CASSQPGLKQYF. Reference TRBV28 and TRBJ2-7 proteins supply the regions before and after the CDR3; the full variable domain is: DVKVTQSSRYLVKRTGEKVFLECVQDMDHENMFWYRQDPGLGLRLIYFSYDVKMKEKGDIPEGYSVSREKKERFSLILESASTNQTSMYLCASSQPGLKQYFGPGTRLTVT.